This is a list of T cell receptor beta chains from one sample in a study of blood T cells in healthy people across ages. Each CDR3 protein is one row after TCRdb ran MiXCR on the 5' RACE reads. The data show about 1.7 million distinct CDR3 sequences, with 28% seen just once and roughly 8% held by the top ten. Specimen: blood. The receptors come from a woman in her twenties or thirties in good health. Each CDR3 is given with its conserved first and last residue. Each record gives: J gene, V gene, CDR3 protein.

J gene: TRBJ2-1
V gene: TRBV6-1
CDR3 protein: CAGSESGKYPYNEQFF

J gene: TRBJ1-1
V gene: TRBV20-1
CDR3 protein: CSARDQTRVNTEAFF

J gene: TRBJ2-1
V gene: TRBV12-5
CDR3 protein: CASGHGRSSYNEQFF

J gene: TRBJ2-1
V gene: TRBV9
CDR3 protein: CASNVTGGPGNEQFF

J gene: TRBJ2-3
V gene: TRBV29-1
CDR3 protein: CSVDSPDTQYF

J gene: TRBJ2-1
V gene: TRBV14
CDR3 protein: CASSRIPGQGDNEQFF

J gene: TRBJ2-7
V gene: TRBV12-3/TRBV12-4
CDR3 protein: CASSRVKIDEQYF

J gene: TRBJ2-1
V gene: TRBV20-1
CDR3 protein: CSALPMLAGGRNEQFF

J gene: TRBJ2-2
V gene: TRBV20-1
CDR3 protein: CSARGRRGANTGELFF

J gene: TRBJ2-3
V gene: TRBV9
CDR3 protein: CASSPRTSETQYF

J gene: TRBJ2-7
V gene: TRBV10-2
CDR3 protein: CASTQRGSYEQYF

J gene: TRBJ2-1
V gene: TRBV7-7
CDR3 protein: CTSSPGTGTPGGNEQFF

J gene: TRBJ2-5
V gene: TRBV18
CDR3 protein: CTSSPRTGKETQYF

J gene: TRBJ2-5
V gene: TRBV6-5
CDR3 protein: CASSPASGGGRETQYF

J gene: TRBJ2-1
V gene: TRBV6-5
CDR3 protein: CASRTGGGEFF

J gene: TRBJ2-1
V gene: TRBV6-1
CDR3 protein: CASSEVSSYNEQFF

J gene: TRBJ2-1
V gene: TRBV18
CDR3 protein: CASSPPYAIETQFF

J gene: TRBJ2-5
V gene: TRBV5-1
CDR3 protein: CASSFLGGPQETQYF

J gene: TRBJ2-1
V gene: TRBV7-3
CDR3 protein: CASRPRRTGAHQINNEQFF

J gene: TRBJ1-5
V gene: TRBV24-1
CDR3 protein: CATSAAGQGNQPQHF

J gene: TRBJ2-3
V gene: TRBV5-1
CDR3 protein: CASSLDGRLITDTQYF

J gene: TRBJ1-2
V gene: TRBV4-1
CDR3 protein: CASSPQALQGFYGYTF

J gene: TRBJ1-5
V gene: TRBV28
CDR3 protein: CATRRGGRGNQPQHF

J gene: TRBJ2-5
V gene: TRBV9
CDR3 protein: CASSASGSETQYF